Sequencing of this TCR beta chain was carried out in a study of OX40 agonist ivuxolimab in advanced cancers. The data were produced by immunoSEQ multiplex PCR, yet TCRdb's version contains in-frame clones alone and is incomplete. The sample shows about 49,000 clones, about 85% of them seen only once. Whole-study findings and limits: Expanded clones were, on average, more numerous among CD8+ T cells than CD4+. At doses 0.1 to 3.0 mg/kg, CD4+ and CD8+ clones expanded.

Concerning this clone: The antigen remains unidentified. Other nucleotide sequences from this sample produce the same CDR3.

CDR1 is SGDLS, CDR2 YYNGEE, per germline. The V segment lost 0 bases and the J segment 6 bases; nucleotides outside the gene matches: 6. The CDR3 consists of 14 residues. This clonotype was sampled from an adult with an advanced solid tumor such as melanoma, head and neck, liver or kidney cancer. The rearrangement joins TRBV9 to TRBJ2-7; 7 bases are shared with TRBD1. Here the sequenced sample was CD4+ or CD8+ T cells sorted from blood, taken in a trial of the OX40 agonist ivuxolimab. CDR3 coding DNA: TGTGCCAGCAGCGTAGGGGCAGGGGGTCGCGAGCAGTACTTC. As protein: CASSVGAGGREQYF.